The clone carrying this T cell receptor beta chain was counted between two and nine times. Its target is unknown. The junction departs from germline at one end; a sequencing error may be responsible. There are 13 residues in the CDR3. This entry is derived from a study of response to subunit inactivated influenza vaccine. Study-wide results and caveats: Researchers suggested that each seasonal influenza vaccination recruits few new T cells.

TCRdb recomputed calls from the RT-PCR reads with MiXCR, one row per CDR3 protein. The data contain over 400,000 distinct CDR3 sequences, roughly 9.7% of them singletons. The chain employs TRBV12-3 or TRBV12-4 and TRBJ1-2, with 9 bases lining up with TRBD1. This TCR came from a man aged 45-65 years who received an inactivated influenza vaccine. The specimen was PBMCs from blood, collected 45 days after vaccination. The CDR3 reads CASSSGTGRRFGF. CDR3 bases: TGTGCCAGCAGTTCCGGGACAGGGCGAAGGTTCGGCTTC.